What follows describes a single T cell receptor beta chain. These data originate in a study of identical twins. The CDR3 has 16 amino acids. Germline V gene lookup returns CDR1 SGHKS and CDR2 YYEKEE (reference sequence). Trimming took off 4 bases at V and 0 bases at J, with 17 bases between the two ends. Carrying unique molecular identifiers, the cDNA also gained a universal primer site through template switching. TCRdb passed the 5' RACE reads through MiXCR, listing each CDR3 protein once. This sample carries roughly 750,000 distinct CDR3 sequences, around 21% of them seen once, and the ten largest clones take 4% to 5.5%. Separately, the same data were catalogued under a study of T cells expressing NK-cell markers. As that study records: It was sorted CD3+CD56-NKG2C+, CD3+CD56+NKG2C- and CD3+CD56+NKG2C+ T cells that provided the TCR beta repertoires.

The chain couples TRBV5-5 to TRBJ2-7; the D gene is possibly TRBD1 (6 bases). The sequence derives from a woman aged 18 to 35 in good health. Sequenced material: PBMCs. CDR3 in amino acids: CASSPRVRGSSYEQYF. In DNA, the CDR3 is TGTGCCAGCAGCCCGCGGGTGAGGGGGAGCTCCTACGAGCAGTACTTC.